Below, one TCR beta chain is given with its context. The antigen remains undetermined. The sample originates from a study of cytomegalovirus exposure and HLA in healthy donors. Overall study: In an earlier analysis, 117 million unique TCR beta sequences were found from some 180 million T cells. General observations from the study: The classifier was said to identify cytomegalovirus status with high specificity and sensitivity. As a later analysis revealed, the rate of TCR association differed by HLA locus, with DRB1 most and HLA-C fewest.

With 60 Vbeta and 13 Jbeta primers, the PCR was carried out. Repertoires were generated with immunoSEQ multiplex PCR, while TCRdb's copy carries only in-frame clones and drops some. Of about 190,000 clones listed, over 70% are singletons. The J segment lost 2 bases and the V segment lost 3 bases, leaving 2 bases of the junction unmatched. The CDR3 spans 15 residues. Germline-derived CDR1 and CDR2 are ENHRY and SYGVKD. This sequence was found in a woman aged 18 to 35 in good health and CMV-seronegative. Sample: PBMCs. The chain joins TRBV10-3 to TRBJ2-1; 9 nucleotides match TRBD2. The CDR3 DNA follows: TGTGCCATCAGTGATAGCGGGAGTGCCTACAATGAGCAGTTCTTC. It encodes CAISDSGSAYNEQFF.